This TCR beta chain is drawn from a study of early stage breast cancer tumors (dated by TCRdb to about 2017). In the study overall: Of the roughly 17 invasive breast tumors, roughly eleven were found to be estrogen receptor-positive, progesterone receptor-positive and HER2-negative. About 70% of the 12 ER+/PR+/HER2- tumors were invasive ductal carcinomas, while the other four were invasive lobular carcinomas. The average read coverage per sample was around 9-fold. The samples as a whole yielded approximately 3,000,000 detected templates, corresponding to roughly 1.1 million unique clonotypes. Paper-wide results and their limitations: About 2.7-fold higher T cell density and higher clonality were observed in tumors than in adjacent normal breast tissue. Enriched TCRB sequences shared across patients were mostly commonly generated sequences, unlikely to play an important role in the tumor microenvironment. Repertoires from blood and normal breast were more alike than repertoires from blood and tumor, and in about 85% of the 16 patients, comparing each tissue with blood separated tumor from normal. Chain pairing and functional markers such as CD4, CD8 and FOXP3 were not captured by bulk genomic DNA sequencing of unsorted cells. The small cohort size prevented analysis by tumor subtype.

V loses 3 bases, J loses 7 bases, and the germline ends lie 15 bases apart. The CDR3 measures 15 amino acids from cysteine to phenylalanine. Left in the record is the CDR3 DNA by itself, 45 bases read in frame from the first base. The germline V gene (reference sequence) sets CDR1 to LNHDA and CDR2 to SQIVND. Dicing about 19-55 mg of tumor tissue typically gave a DNA yield of more than 2.5 ug. The study profiled bulk TCR beta-chain repertoires in matched peripheral blood, tumor and adjacent normal breast tissue taken from approximately 16 patients with early-stage breast cancer. After resection, tumor tissue identified by eye was cut out and put into prechilled RNAlater. Tumor tissue (roughly 18-55 mg) was diced and homogenized in RLTplus buffer with beta-mercaptoethanol and antifoaming agent using a TissueLyser II. The Qiagen AllPrep DNA/RNA Mini kit was used to extract genomic DNA. Every sample was amplified as two independent genomic DNA replicates, using approximately 550 ng for blood and about 1.5 ug for tumor or normal breast. Following the manufacturer's instructions, the ImmunoSeq Intro kit was used to carry out TCRB sequencing on genomic DNA. For absolute quantification, the approximately 30-cycle multiplex PCR included proprietary primers along with spike-in control sequences. Single-end 150-bp reads were used to sequence an 87-bp fragment spanning the CDR3 and the flanking V and J genes. Seven samples, with two replicates for each sample, were multiplexed per lane of an Illumina MiSeq using version 3.0 chemistry. In the original analysis: The vendor's proprietary pipeline handled the raw data processing, merging both replicates into a single result for each sample. Productive rearrangements sharing the V-gene family, CDR3 amino acid sequence and J-gene segment were defined as clonotypes. To compute clonality, the normalized Shannon entropy (Pielou evenness) of TCRB abundances was subtracted from 1. To estimate T cell density, the total number of templates was divided by the number of input cells, which was inferred from the amount of DNA input. Recon with default parameters was used to estimate total repertoire diversity and clonality. A clonotype counted as tumor-enriched if its abundance in tumor exceeded 0.1% and was at least 32-fold higher than its abundance in normal breast. What TCRdb holds here is the immuneACCESS table cut down to in-frame rearrangements. Part of the clones is not present; checked against another copy, under half of the missing clones reflect an unresolved V gene, and the others are unexplained. V and J calls and clone size are as listed in that table; D and trimming were resolved from the DNA. This sample lists under 12,000 clones; approximately 78% were detected once. Around 23% of the sample is taken by the ten largest.

In this sample, this clone turned up once. Its antigen is not yet known. Base quality data are lacking; no much larger clone is found one base away. This receptor was obtained from a person aged 40 to 50 with breast cancer. The sample consisted of breast tumor tissue. The chain is encoded by TRBV19 joined to TRBJ1-4; a tentative D call is TRBD1 (5 bases match). The CDR3: CASSINNQGSEKLFF. The base sequence is TGTGCCAGTAGTATTAACAATCAGGGATCTGAAAAACTGTTTTTT.